These 3 T cell receptor beta chains share one sample of origin, sequenced in a study of T-cell reconstitution after alpha-beta-depleted transplantation in children. Unique molecular identifiers were built into the TCRbeta library. TCRdb re-analysed the PCR reads in MiXCR, keeping a single row per CDR3 protein. The sample has some 150,000 distinct CDR3 sequences, 8.8% seen once. The input for sequencing was PBMCs, mostly from graft donor cells, taken 180 days after TCRalphabeta/CD19-depleted stem cell transplant. Source of these receptors: a female patient aged 2-9 years who had a stem cell transplant for congenital amegakaryocytic thrombocytopenia, so the T cells may come from the graft donor.

Relative to its sample, this clonotype is large. The chain combines TRBV5-1 with TRBJ2-5; D unresolved. The CDR3 totals 13 residues. The V and J ends lost 6 bases and 2 bases respectively, with 11 bases between them. Germline assignment: CDR1 SGHRS and CDR2 YFSETQ. Here the CDR3 DNA reads TGCGCCAGCAAAGGCACCCGACAAGAGACCCAGTACTTC. Residues: CASKGTRQETQYF.

This clonotype was counted only a few times. V is TRBV6-1 and J is TRBJ2-7; D remains unclear. V was pared by 8 bases and J by 3 bases, with 17 bases between. Germline assignment: CDR1 MNHNS and CDR2 SASEGT. The length of the CDR3 is 14 residues. In DNA form, the CDR3 reads TGTGCCAGCGGAAGACAAAAGGTTCTCTACGAGCAGTACTTC. Its protein product is CASGRQKVLYEQYF.

This clonotype was seen many times. V gene TRBV20-1 combines with J gene TRBJ2-7; D not certain. V dropped 4 bases and J dropped 1 base, with 17 bases sitting between them. This CDR3 is 15 amino acids long. CDR1 DFQATT and CDR2 SNEGSKA come from the germline V gene (reference sequence). The DNA for the CDR3 is TGCAGTGCTAATGGCGGTAGCCTATTGTCCTACGAGCAGTACTTC. As protein: CSANGGSLLSYEQYF.